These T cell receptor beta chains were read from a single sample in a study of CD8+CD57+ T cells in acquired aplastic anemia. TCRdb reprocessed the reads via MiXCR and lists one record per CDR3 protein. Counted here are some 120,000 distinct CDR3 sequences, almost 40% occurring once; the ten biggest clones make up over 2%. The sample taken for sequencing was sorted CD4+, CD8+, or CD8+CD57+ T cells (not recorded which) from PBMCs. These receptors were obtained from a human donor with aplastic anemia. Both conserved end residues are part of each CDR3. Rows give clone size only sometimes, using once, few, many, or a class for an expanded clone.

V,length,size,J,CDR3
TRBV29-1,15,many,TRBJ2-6,CSVEGQGSGANVLTF
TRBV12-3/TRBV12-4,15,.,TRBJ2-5,CASRPPQGTQETQYF
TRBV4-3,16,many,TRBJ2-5,CASSHSSGGYQETQYF
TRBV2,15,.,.,CASSAGRTSGNEQFF
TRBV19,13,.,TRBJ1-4,CASKHRVAEKLFF
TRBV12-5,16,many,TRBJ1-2,CASGWAGRFLDYGYTF
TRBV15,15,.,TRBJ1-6,CATSILGLNNSPLHF
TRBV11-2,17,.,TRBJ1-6,CASSRLAGTQYNSPLHF
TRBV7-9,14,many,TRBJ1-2,CASSPGTVMYGYTF
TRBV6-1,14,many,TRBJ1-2,CASSEAPQGGGYTF
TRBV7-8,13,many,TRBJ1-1,CASRARGLTEAFF
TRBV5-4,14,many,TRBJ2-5,CASSRPGVGETQYF
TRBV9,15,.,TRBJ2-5,CASSVDSGGEETQYF
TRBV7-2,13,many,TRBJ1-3,CASSSSSGNTIYF
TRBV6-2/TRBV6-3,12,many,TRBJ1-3,CASSREGNTIYF
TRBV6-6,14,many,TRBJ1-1,CASKDAEMNTEAFF
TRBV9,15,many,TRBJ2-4,CASSSIVGGPNIQYF
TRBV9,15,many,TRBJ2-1,CASSVELDPYNEQFF
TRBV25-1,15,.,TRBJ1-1,CASSGQGEVPTEAFF
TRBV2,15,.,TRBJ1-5,CASSPLGQPNQPQHF
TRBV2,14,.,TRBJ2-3,CARSSGGRADTQYF
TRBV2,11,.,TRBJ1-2,CASKPQGGYTF
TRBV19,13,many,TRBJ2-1,CASSSGGRGEQFF
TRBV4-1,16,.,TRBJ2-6,CASSQVASTGANVLAF